This T cell receptor beta chain is drawn from a study of cytomegalovirus exposure and HLA in healthy donors. Overall study context: Sequencing of approximately 190 million T cells in an earlier analysis found under 120 million unique TCR beta sequences.

Study-wide results and caveats: Segments of the TCR beta V type were, in most cases, productive about 87% or about 30% of the time in an earlier analysis. Reportedly, fewer N-insertions than the 666-donor mean appeared in an Asian-associated ancestry cluster in a later analysis. Near-uniform donor sequencing depth was presumed by presence/absence analyses.

Worth noting for this clone: Its antigen is undetermined.

Germline V gene sequence: CDR1 LNHDA, CDR2 SQIVND (reference sequence). V shed 10 bases and J shed 5 bases, with 17 bases lying between them. This CDR3 is built from 13 residues. Researchers ran the PCR with 60 Vbeta and 13 Jbeta primers. Clones were sequenced by immunoSEQ multiplex PCR, and TCRdb holds only the in-frame ones, with some missing. The sample includes around 210,000 clones, about three quarters of them seen just once. The chain uses TRBV19 and TRBJ1-1, with D tentatively TRBD1 (5 bases). The TCR comes from a boy aged 5-17 years in good health and CMV-seronegative. Specimen: PBMCs. DNA of the CDR3: TGTGCCACCACTATCGGGGGAGTAACTGAAGCTTTCTTT. Its translation: CATTIGGVTEAFF. Using reference TRBV19 and TRBJ1-1 for the parts outside the CDR3, the full variable domain is DGGITQSPKYLFRKEGQNVTLSCEQNLNHDAMYWYRQDPGQGLRLIYYSQIVNDFQKGDIAEGYSVSREKKESFPLTVTSAQKNPTAFYLCATTIGGVTEAFFGQGTRLTVV.